The 31 T cell receptor beta chains below were found in one sample sequenced in a study of Graves' ophthalmopathy and Graves' hyperthyroidism. RNA transcripts were the source from which TCR beta CDR3 regions were amplified. The workflow started with a first-round RT-PCR run with HTBI primers and then moved on to a second-round multiplex PCR. MiXCR, applied by TCRdb to the multiplex PCR reads, yields one record per CDR3 protein. The data contain roughly 60,000 distinct CDR3 sequences, more than 40% of them singletons. The material sequenced was peripheral blood. These receptors originate from an adult woman with Graves' ophthalmopathy.

V usage is TRBV9 and J usage is TRBJ1-2; 7 bases line up with TRBD1. The V segment lost 0 bases and the J segment 0 bases; nucleotides outside the gene matches: 2. The germline gives CDR1 SGDLS, CDR2 YYNGEE. The CDR3 runs to 15 residues. DNA of the CDR3: TGTGCCAGCAGCGTAGGGGGGACAGCTAACTATGGCTACACCTTC. Translation: CASSVGGTANYGYTF.

The J gene is TRBJ2-5, the V gene TRBV20-1, with 8 nucleotides matching TRBD1. Germline-derived CDR1 and CDR2 are DFQATT and SNEGSKA (reference sequence). The CDR3 sequence is 12 residues long. V was clipped by 3 bases and J by 4 bases; unmatched bases: 1. The CDR3 sequence: CSARGTGETQYF. CDR3 coding DNA: TGCAGTGCTAGGGGGACAGGAGAGACCCAGTACTTC.

The V gene is TRBV12-5, the J gene TRBJ2-3, with D possibly being TRBD2 (6 bases). The CDR3 is 13 amino acids. Trimming took off 6 bases at V and 3 bases at J, with 10 bases between the two ends. Germline CDR1 reads LGHNT; CDR2 reads FRNRAP. In DNA, the CDR3 is TGTGCTAGTGGCTTAGCGGAGACAGATACGCAGTATTTT. Its protein is CASGLAETDTQYF.

The J gene is TRBJ2-3, the V gene TRBV19, with D possibly called TRBD1 or TRBD2 (5 bases each). The germline V gene encodes CDR1 LNHDA and CDR2 SQIVND (reference sequence). This CDR3 is 16 amino acids long. Trimming removed 6 bases from V and 1 base from J, with 17 bases in between. The CDR3 reads CASRPRVDGGTDTQYF. The CDR3 DNA sequence: TGTGCCAGTAGACCCAGGGTCGACGGGGGCACAGATACGCAGTATTTT.

The chain links TRBV2 to TRBJ2-7, with a weak D call TRBD2 (6 bases). Looked up from germline, CDR1 is SNHLY and CDR2 is FYNNEI. The length of the CDR3 is 10 residues. V gave up 8 bases and J gave up 6 bases, with 8 bases separating them. The CDR3 spells CASGRPEQYF. The CDR3 bases are TGTGCCAGCGGGAGGCCCGAGCAGTACTTC.

The chain combines TRBV5-1 with TRBJ2-5, with 13 nucleotides matching TRBD2. Trimming at V came to 2 bases and at J to 3 bases, leaving 1 base not matched to a gene. There are 15 residues in the CDR3. Germline CDR1 reads SGHRS; CDR2 reads YFSETQ. CDR3 amino acids: CASSFTSGREETQYF. The CDR3 DNA reads as TGCGCCAGCAGCTTTACTAGCGGGAGGGAAGAGACCCAGTACTTC.

In its sample, this clonotype was seen a few times. The CDR3 DNA follows: TGCAGTGCTAGCCAAGGACGCTACGAGCAGTACTTC. It codes for CSASQGRYEQYF. The V and J genes are TRBV20-1 and TRBJ2-7; the D is unclear. The CDR3 has 12 residues. The V end was cut by 3 bases, the J end by 3 bases, with 9 bases between. Germline V gives CDR1 DFQATT, CDR2 SNEGSKA (reference sequence).

This clonotype was seen repeatedly, ten times or more. The chain carries TRBV14 and TRBJ2-7; D is ambiguous. The CDR3 has 15 amino acids. Germline assignment: CDR1 SGHDN and CDR2 FVKESK. Trimming left V 3 bases short and J 4 bases short, with 16 bases between. The CDR3 nucleotides are TGTGCCAGCAGCCACCTTGACTCACGCTTGTACGAGCAGTACTTC. It translates to CASSHLDSRLYEQYF.

This chain links TRBV20-1 with TRBJ2-5; the match to TRBD2 covers 8 bases. The CDR3 totals 16 residues. The trim removed 0 bases at V and 2 bases at J, leaving 8 bases unmatched. Germline lookup yields CDR1 DFQATT and CDR2 SNEGSKA (reference sequence). The DNA for the CDR3 is TGCAGTGCTAGAGATGAAAAGCGGGAGTATCAAGAGACCCAGTACTTC. The encoded protein is CSARDEKREYQETQYF.

This clonotype was counted a single time. One end of the junction is discordant with germline, which a read error may explain. V is TRBV30 and J is TRBJ2-5; D is perhaps TRBD1 or TRBD2 (6 bases each). The CDR3 is 13 amino acids. The germline V gene has CDR1 GTSNPN and CDR2 SVGIG (reference sequence). CDR3 in amino acids: CVWANTGRETQYF. CDR3 sequence (DNA): TGTGTCTGGGCAAATACAGGGAGGGAGACCCAGTACTTC. Drawing the rest from reference TRBV30 and TRBJ2-5, the complete variable domain is SQTIHQWPATLVQPVGSPLSLECTVEGTSNPNLYWYRQAAGRGLQLLFYSVGIGQISSEVPQNLSASRPQDRQFILSSKKLLLSDSGFYLCVWANTGRETQYFGPGTRLLVL.

In this sample, this clonotype turned up many times. V and J are TRBV19 and TRBJ1-5; 12 bases agree with TRBD1. Germline V gene sequence: CDR1 LNHDA, CDR2 SQIVND (reference sequence). The V and J ends lost 3 bases and 6 bases, in that order; junction bases with no gene match: 3. The CDR3 runs 15 residues. The CDR3 region is CASSIGTGGGQPQHF. Here the CDR3 DNA reads TGTGCCAGTAGTATTGGGACAGGGGGCGGTCAGCCCCAGCATTTT.

With respect to this clonotype: The junction and the germline gene differ at one end; a read error may be behind it. This rearrangement joins TRBV7-9 to TRBJ2-7, with TRBD2 identical over 7 bases. CDR3 length: 18 amino acids. Germline-derived CDR1 and CDR2 are SEHNR and FQNEAQ (reference sequence). The CDR3 is CASSRFWGVAGHPYEQYF. In DNA, the CDR3 is TGCGCCAGCAGCCGCTTCTGGGGGGTAGCGGGCCATCCCTACGAGCAGTACTTC.

The gene calls are TRBV7-9 and TRBJ2-2, with TRBD2 identical over 11 bases. Germline trimming cut 11 bases from V and 2 bases from J; bases unmatched to any gene: 4. CDR3 length: 14 residues. The V gene's germline CDR1 is SEHNR and CDR2 FQNEAQ (reference sequence). The DNA of the CDR3 is TGTGCCGGGGGGACTAGCGGTAACACCGGGGAGCTGTTTTTT. It specifies CAGGTSGNTGELFF. Complete variable domain (other parts from reference TRBV7-9 and TRBJ2-2): DTGVSQNPRHKITKRGQNVTFRCDPISEHNRLYWYRQTLGQGPEFLTYFQNEAQLEKSRLLSDRFSAERPKGSFSTLEIQRTEQGDSAMYLCAGGTSGNTGELFFGEGSRLTVL.

The chain carries TRBV19 and TRBJ1-4, with 10 bases fitting TRBD1. This CDR3 comprises 15 residues. The V gene's germline CDR1 is LNHDA and CDR2 SQIVND (reference sequence). V trimming: 7 bases; J trimming: 5 bases; junction bases outside the gene matches: 7. The CDR3 sequence is CASNLGTGVNEKLFF. CDR3 coding DNA: TGTGCCAGTAATTTGGGGACAGGGGTGAATGAAAAACTGTTTTTT.

This clonotype was observed many times. The gene calls are TRBV5-1 and TRBJ2-7; a weak D match, TRBD1 (5 bases). Germline V lookup: CDR1 SGHRS, CDR2 YFSETQ. This CDR3 contains 14 residues. The ends were cut back, 4 bases at V and 3 bases at J, with 14 bases in the middle. The CDR3 bases are TGCGCCAGCAGCCCCTCGACAGCCTACTACGAGCAGTACTTC. Its translation: CASSPSTAYYEQYF.

This clonotype was recorded only once. The final CDR3 position lacks the conserved phenylalanine or tryptophan, pointing to a likely read error. This sequence joins TRBV5-1 and TRBJ1-3; D perhaps matches TRBD1 (5 bases). Germline CDR1 and CDR2: SGHRS and YFSETQ. This CDR3 has 14 amino acids. Trimming cost V 5 bases and J 3 bases, with 12 bases left between them. The CDR3 nucleotides are TGCGCCAGCAGTTCCGGGACTCTTGGAAACACCATATATTCT. This codes for CASSSGTLGNTIYS.

This chain links TRBV7-3 with TRBJ2-3, with D hard to call. There are 16 residues in the CDR3. With 5 bases removed from V and 0 bases from J, the gap between germline ends came to 15 bases. CDR1 SGHTA and CDR2 FQGTGA come from the germline V gene. The CDR3 DNA sequence: TGTGCCAGCAGCCCCCGGCAGACCAGCAGCACAGATACGCAGTATTTT. This encodes CASSPRQTSSTDTQYF.

This clonotype was detected many times. V usage is TRBV19 and J usage is TRBJ2-3; D tentatively fits TRBD1 or TRBD2 (5 bases each). V lost 4 bases and J 3 bases, leaving 17 bases between the germline ends. Germline V gene sequence: CDR1 LNHDA, CDR2 SQIVND (reference sequence). The CDR3 runs 16 residues. In DNA, the CDR3 is TGTGCCAGTAGTAATCCCCTCAGTTGGGGGACAGATACGCAGTATTTT. It translates to CASSNPLSWGTDTQYF. Full variable domain (remainder filled in from reference TRBV19 and TRBJ2-3): DGGITQSPKYLFRKEGQNVTLSCEQNLNHDAMYWYRQDPGQGLRLIYYSQIVNDFQKGDIAEGYSVSREKKESFPLTVTSAQKNPTAFYLCASSNPLSWGTDTQYFGPGTRLTVL.

This clonotype was detected many times. The chain is built from TRBV24-1 and TRBJ2-2; D is possibly TRBD1 or TRBD2 (5 bases each). The CDR3 runs to 12 residues. Per germline, CDR1 KGHDR and CDR2 SFDVKD. With 6 bases removed from V and 6 bases from J, the gap between germline ends came to 7 bases. The CDR3 DNA is TGTGCCACCAGTCTGGGGGCCGGGGAGCTGTTTTTT. This encodes CATSLGAGELFF.

The V gene is TRBV9, the J gene TRBJ1-2; the D gene is possibly TRBD1 (6 bases). Trimming removed 5 bases at V and 6 bases at J, with 17 bases between. The CDR3 length is 14 residues. CDR1 is SGDLS and CDR2 is YYNGEE in the germline V gene. The CDR3 sequence is CASREGTGYNGYTF. The CDR3 DNA reads TGTGCCAGCAGAGAGGGCACAGGGTACAATGGCTACACCTTC.

A word on this clonotype: The CDR3 ends on some other residue instead of the conserved phenylalanine or tryptophan, so this is likely a read error. The gene calls are TRBV19 and TRBJ1-5; D might be TRBD1 (5 bases). The V gene lost 1 base and the J gene lost 5 bases, with 18 bases spanning the gap. The CDR3 has 17 amino acids. Per germline, CDR1 LNHDA and CDR2 SQIVND (reference sequence). CDR3: CASSIGRGGPGDQPQHL. CDR3 bases: TGTGCCAGTAGTATAGGAAGGGGAGGGCCGGGGGATCAGCCCCAGCATCTT.

The J gene is TRBJ2-7, the V gene TRBV16, with D perhaps matching TRBD2 (5 bases). With 4 bases removed from V and 6 bases from J, the gap between germline ends came to 13 bases. This CDR3 spans 13 amino acids. Germline CDR1 KGHSY, CDR2 FQNENV. CDR3 sequence: CASSPRAAVEQYF. DNA of the CDR3: TGTGCCAGCAGCCCGAGGGCGGCTGTCGAGCAGTACTTC.

This chain joins TRBV7-9 and TRBJ2-7, with 13 positions matching TRBD2. The CDR3 is made up of 17 amino acids. Germline CDR1 reads SEHNR; CDR2 reads FQNEAQ (reference sequence). The junction had 12 bases not matched to a gene; V was cut back by 8 bases and J by 2 bases. The CDR3 nucleotides are TGTGCCAGCGGCTCCCGGACTAGCGGGAGAAACGCCTACGAGCAGTACTTC. Amino acid sequence: CASGSRTSGRNAYEQYF.

CDR3 DNA sequence: TGTGCCAGCAGCTTGGCCGGGACATCTCAAGAGACCCAGCATTTT. It specifies CASSLAGTSQETQHF. The V call is TRBV5-8, the J call TRBJ1-5, with D possibly matching TRBD1 (6 bases). In germline, CDR1 is SGHTS, CDR2 YDEGEE. Between the trimmed V and J ends, which lost 0 bases and 11 bases, there was a span of 18 bases. The CDR3 runs to 15 residues.

The chain couples TRBV28 to TRBJ2-2; tentatively, D is TRBD1 or TRBD2 (5 bases each). This CDR3 spans 17 amino acids. V was clipped by 3 bases and J by 4 bases, with 18 bases between them. Per the germline V gene, CDR1 is MDHEN and CDR2 is SYDVKM. The CDR3 reads CASSLGRLIRGTGELFF. The DNA of the CDR3 is TGTGCCAGCAGTTTGGGACGGCTAATAAGGGGCACCGGGGAGCTGTTTTTT.

This chain joins TRBV5-1 and TRBJ1-2; the match to TRBD1 covers 12 bases. Germline CDR1 SGHRS, CDR2 YFSETQ. CDR3 length: 16 residues. Trimming took 2 bases from V and 3 from J; bases not matched to a gene: 5. The CDR3 nucleotides read TGCGCCAGCAGCTTACTTGGGACAGGGGGCGACTATGGCTACACCTTC. Translation: CASSLLGTGGDYGYTF.

As for this clonotype: A junction end diverges from the germline sequence, so it may reflect a read error. CDR3 DNA sequence: TGTGCCAGCAGCCTCGGGAGTCCTCGCCCTGGGAACACCATATATTTT. Its protein is CASSLGSPRPGNTIYF. The J gene is TRBJ1-3, the V gene TRBV16; D gene unclear. The CDR3 length is 16 residues. The germline V gene has CDR1 KGHSY and CDR2 FQNENV.

The sample holds many counts of this clonotype. This chain links TRBV4-3 with TRBJ2-4; possibly TRBD2 for D (6 bases). V lost 1 base and J 7 bases, leaving 11 bases between the germline ends. Germline values: CDR1 LGHNA, CDR2 YSLEER. CDR3 length: 14 amino acids. The CDR3 loop reads CASSQGGTLNIQYF. CDR3 nucleotides: TGCGCCAGCAGCCAAGGAGGGACTCTTAACATTCAGTACTTC.

The chain employs TRBV7-8 and TRBJ2-1; D might be TRBD1 or TRBD2, each matching 5 bases. CDR3 length: 14 residues. The germline V and J ends were trimmed by 4 bases and 8 bases, with 15 bases remaining between them. From germline, CDR1 is SGHVS and CDR2 FQNEAQ. CDR3 coding DNA: TGTGCCAGCAGCTACGGGGACGGAGCCTATGAGCAGTTCTTC. It encodes CASSYGDGAYEQFF.

The chain couples TRBV20-1 to TRBJ2-5; a weak D match, TRBD2 (6 bases). Trimming cost V 3 bases and J 4 bases, with 15 bases left between them. This CDR3 region has 14 residues. Per the germline V gene, CDR1 is DFQATT and CDR2 is SNEGSKA (reference sequence). CDR3 DNA sequence: TGCAGTGCTAGGGGAGCAGCGGGTGGAGAGACCCAGTACTTC. Encoded protein: CSARGAAGGETQYF.

The chain joins TRBV29-1 to TRBJ2-3; 9 bases align to TRBD2. The CDR3 is 14 residues long. Losses at the gene ends were 5 bases for V and 2 bases for J; bases not matched to a gene: 5. CDR1 and CDR2 from the germline V gene are SQVTM and ANQGSEA. The CDR3 loop reads CSVPRTSDTDTQYF. As DNA, the CDR3 is TGCAGCGTTCCCCGGACTAGCGACACAGATACGCAGTATTTT.